This T cell receptor beta chain was observed in a study of blood T cell repertoires in COVID-19. About the study: The analysed material was cDNA or gDNA that came from T cells, B-cell-depleted T cells, or PBMCs.

The method was immunoSEQ multiplex PCR; TCRdb's version includes in-frame clones alone and lacks a portion of them. Of tens of thousands of clones listed, around 86% are singletons. This CDR3 is 15 amino acids long. Trimming removed 1 base at V and 4 bases at J, with 13 bases between. Looked up from germline, CDR1 is PRHDT and CDR2 is FYEKMQ (reference sequence). This chain links TRBV13 with TRBJ1-2, with D hard to call. The source of this sequence is a woman aged 55-69 years with acute or convalescent COVID-19. The material sequenced was peripheral blood. CDR3 bases: TGTGCCAGCAGCTTAGAGGCAGCGCGAAGCTATGGCTACACCTTC. This translates into CASSLEAARSYGYTF.